This T cell receptor (beta chain) was observed in a study of blood T cell repertoires in COVID-19 (dated by TCRdb to about 2020). A note on the overall study: Samples covering the acute and convalescent phases of COVID-19 were provided by collaborators in the United States, Italy and Spain. Deeply sampled blood TCRbeta repertoires from subjects exposed to, actively infected with, or recovered from COVID-19 were included in the dataset. Sample metadata almost always included a de-identified subject ID, COVID-19 status, age in years and sex. Samples were obtained from the ongoing ImmuneRACE study (first 160 participants) and from about 1,300 subjects provided by 6 global collaborators. Where available, HLA class I and class II types were obtained from metadata supplied by the sample provider rather than from assay-based typing. The material from the prospective study consisted of cDNA or gDNA derived from T cells, B-cell-depleted T cells, or PBMCs. A freely available public database, intended as a resource for researchers studying the immune response to SARS-CoV-2, is where the repertoires were released. General study outcomes and caveats: Clinical and demographic metadata were provided uncurated, with the amount varying by source and participant.

Samples from volunteer blood donors who had recovered from COVID-19 were contributed by a second Seattle source. Whole blood was collected in K2EDTA tubes by collaborating institutions according to the institutions' own protocols. For TCRbeta analysis, collaborators shipped samples as frozen whole blood, isolated PBMCs, or DNA extracted from either of those sample types. The immunoSEQ Assay, a bias-controlled multiplex PCR, was used to amplify TCRbeta CDR3 regions from genomic DNA. As for the authors' bioinformatics: Nucleated cell counts per sample were estimated from amplification of reference gene primers within the assay. To quantify the absolute abundance of each unique TCRbeta CDR3 rearrangement, sequence reads were collapsed and filtered. For each sample, productive Simpson clonality was calculated by taking the square root of Simpson's diversity index across productive rearrangements. TCRdb holds this immuneACCESS table with in-frame rearrangements only. Some clones are missing; in checked studies, unresolved V genes explain under half, and the rest has no known cause. Clone size and the V and J calls come from that table; the DNA yielded D and trimming. Present in this sample are roughly 220,000 clones, approximately 85% of which were seen just once. The ten largest clonotypes hold around 3% of the sample.

For this clone: Which antigen it targets is not known. Nothing much larger sits one base from this clone, and base qualities are not available.

The CDR3 has 18 amino acids, counting the end cysteine and phenylalanine. The kept DNA is CDR3 alone, 54 bases in frame from the first base. V lost 4 bases and J lost 8 bases; the stretch between them is 28 bases long. The germline V gene specifies SGHRS as CDR1 and YFSETQ as CDR2. The rearranged chain carries TRBV5-1 and TRBJ2-1; possibly the D gene is TRBD2, per 6 matching bases. Sequenced: peripheral blood. The sequence was collected from a man aged 45-60 years who had recovered from COVID-19. The DNA sequence is TGCGCCAGCAGCAGCTGGGACTGGATTAATGGTACCCCCCATGAGCAGTTCTTC. It translates to CASSSWDWINGTPHEQFF.